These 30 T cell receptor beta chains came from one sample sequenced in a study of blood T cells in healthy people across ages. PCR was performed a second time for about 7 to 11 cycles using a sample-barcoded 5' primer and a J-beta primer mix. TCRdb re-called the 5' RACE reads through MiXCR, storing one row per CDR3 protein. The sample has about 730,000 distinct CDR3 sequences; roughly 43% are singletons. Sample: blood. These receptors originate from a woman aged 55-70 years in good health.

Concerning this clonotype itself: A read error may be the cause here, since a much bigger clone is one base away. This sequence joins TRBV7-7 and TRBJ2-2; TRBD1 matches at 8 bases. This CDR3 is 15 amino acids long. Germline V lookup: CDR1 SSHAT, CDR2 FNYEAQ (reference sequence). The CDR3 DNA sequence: TGTGTTAGCAGTCCCGACAGGGGTGGAACCGGGGAGCTGTTTTTT. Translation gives CVSSPDRGGTGELFF.

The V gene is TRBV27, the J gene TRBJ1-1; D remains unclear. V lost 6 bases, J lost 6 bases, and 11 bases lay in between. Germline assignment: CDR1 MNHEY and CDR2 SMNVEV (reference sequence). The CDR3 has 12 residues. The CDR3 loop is CASRRGTAEAFF. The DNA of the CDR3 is TGTGCCAGCAGGAGAGGAACTGCTGAAGCTTTCTTT.

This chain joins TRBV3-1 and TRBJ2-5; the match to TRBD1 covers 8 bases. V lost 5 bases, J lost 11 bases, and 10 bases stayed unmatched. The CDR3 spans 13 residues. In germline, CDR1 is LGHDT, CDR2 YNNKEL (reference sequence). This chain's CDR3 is CASSRDRIGEQYF. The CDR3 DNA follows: TGTGCCAGCAGCAGGGACAGGATCGGGGAGCAGTACTTC.

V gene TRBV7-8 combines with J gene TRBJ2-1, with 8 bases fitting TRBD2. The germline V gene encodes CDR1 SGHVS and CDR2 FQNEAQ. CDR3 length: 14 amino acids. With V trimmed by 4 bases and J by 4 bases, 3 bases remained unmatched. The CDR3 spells CASSSGGRYNEQFF. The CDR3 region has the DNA TGTGCCAGCAGCTCGGGGGGGAGGTACAATGAGCAGTTCTTC.

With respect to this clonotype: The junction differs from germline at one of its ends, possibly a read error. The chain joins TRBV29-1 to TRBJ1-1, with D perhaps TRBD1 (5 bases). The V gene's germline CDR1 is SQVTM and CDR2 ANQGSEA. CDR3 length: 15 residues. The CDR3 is CNVGTAPGMNTEAFF. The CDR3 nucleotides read TGCAACGTAGGGACTGCCCCCGGGATGAACACCGAAGCTTTCTTT.

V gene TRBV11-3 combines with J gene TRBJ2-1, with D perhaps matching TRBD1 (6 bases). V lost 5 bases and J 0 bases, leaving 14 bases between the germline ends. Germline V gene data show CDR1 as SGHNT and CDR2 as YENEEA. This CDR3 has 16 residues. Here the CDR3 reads CASSVYAGVSYNEQFF. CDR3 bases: TGTGCCAGCAGCGTGTACGCAGGGGTCTCCTACAATGAGCAGTTCTTC.

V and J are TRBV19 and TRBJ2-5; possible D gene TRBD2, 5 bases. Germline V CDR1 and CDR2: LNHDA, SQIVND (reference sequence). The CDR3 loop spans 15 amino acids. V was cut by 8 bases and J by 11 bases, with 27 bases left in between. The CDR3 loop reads CASSPGRFSPNEQYF. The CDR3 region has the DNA TGTGCCAGTTCCCCTGGGAGATTCAGTCCCAATGAGCAGTACTTC.

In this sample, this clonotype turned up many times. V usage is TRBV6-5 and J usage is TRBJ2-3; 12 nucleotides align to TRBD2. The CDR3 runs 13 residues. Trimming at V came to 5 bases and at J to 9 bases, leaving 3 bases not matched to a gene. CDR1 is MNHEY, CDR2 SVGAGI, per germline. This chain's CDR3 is CASSHGTSGTQYF. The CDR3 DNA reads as TGTGCCAGCAGTCACGGGACTAGCGGGACGCAGTATTTT.

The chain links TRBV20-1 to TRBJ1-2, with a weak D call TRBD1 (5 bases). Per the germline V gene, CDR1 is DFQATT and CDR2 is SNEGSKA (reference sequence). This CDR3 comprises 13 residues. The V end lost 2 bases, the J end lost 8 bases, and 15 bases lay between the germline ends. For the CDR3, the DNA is TGCAGTGCTAGAAGGGGAATTAAAGGCGGCTACACCTTC. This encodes CSARRGIKGGYTF.

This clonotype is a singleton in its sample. The CDR3 coding sequence is TGTGCCAGCAGTGAAAGGGGGACTGAGCAGTTCTTC. As protein: CASSERGTEQFF. The chain carries TRBV2 and TRBJ2-1, with a tentative D call TRBD1 (6 bases). Trimming cost V 2 bases and J 9 bases, with 8 bases left between them. The CDR3 covers 12 residues. Looked up from germline, CDR1 is SNHLY and CDR2 is FYNNEI.

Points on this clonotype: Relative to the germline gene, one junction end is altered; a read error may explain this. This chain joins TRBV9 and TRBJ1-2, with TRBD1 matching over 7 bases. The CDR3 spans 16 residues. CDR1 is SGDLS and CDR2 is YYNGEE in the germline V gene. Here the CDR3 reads CAGSVGGTASNYGYTF. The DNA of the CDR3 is TGTGCCGGCAGCGTAGGGGGGACAGCAAGTAACTATGGCTACACCTTC.

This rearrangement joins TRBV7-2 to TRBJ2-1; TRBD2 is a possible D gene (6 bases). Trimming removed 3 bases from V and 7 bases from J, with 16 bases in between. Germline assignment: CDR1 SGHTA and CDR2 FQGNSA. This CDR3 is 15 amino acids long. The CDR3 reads CASSFSLAFRNEQFF. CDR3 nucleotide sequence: TGTGCCAGCAGCTTCAGTCTAGCGTTTCGAAATGAGCAGTTCTTC.

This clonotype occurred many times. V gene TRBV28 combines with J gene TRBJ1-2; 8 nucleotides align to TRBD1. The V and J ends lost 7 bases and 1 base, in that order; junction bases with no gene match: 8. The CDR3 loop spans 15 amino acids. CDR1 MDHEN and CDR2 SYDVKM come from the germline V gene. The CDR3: CASTFSTGVNYGYTF. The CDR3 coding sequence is TGTGCCAGCACCTTTTCGACAGGGGTTAACTATGGCTACACCTTC.

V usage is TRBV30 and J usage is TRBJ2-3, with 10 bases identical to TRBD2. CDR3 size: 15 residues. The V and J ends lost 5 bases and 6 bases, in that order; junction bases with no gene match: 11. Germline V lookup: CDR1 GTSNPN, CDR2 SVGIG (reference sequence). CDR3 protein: CAWGTGSGGSDTQYF. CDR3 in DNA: TGTGCCTGGGGGACGGGTAGCGGGGGGTCGGATACGCAGTATTTT.

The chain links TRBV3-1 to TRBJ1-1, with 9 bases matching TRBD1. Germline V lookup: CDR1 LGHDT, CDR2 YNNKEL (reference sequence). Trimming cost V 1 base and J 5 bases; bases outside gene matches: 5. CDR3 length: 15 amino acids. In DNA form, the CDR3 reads TGTGCCAGCAGCCAAGGGGACAGGGTCAGGACTGAAGCTTTCTTT. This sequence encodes CASSQGDRVRTEAFF.

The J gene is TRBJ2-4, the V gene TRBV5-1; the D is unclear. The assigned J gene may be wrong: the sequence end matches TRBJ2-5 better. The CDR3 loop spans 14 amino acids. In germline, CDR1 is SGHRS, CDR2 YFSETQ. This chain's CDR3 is CASSLVADLETQYF. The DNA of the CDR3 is TGCGCCAGCAGCTTGGTGGCTGACTTGGAGACCCAGTACTTC.

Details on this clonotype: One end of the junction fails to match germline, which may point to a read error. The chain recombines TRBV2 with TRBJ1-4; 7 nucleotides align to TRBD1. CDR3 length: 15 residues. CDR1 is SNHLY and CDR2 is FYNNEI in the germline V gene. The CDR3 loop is CASRETGNPKEKLFF. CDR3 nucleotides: TGTGCCAGCAGGGAGACAGGGAATCCTAAGGAAAAACTGTTTTTT.

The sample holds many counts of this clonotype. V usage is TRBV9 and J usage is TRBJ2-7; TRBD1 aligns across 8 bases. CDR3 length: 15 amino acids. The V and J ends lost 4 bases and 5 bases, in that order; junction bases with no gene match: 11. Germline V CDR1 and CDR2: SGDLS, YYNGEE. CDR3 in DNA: TGTGCCAGCAGCTCTCCCGACAGGGGCCTACACGAGCAGTACTTC. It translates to CASSSPDRGLHEQYF.

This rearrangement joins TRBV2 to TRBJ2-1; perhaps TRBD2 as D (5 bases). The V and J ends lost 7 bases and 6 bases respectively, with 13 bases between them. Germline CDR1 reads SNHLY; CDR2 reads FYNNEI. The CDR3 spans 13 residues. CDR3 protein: CASTRVLSNEQFF. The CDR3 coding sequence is TGTGCCAGCACGAGGGTACTGAGCAATGAGCAGTTCTTC.

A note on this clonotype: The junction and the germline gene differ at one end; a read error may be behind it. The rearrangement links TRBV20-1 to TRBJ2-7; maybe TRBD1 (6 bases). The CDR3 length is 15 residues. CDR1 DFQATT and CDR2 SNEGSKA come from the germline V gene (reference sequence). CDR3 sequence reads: CSARDPIQGSYGQYF. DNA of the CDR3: TGCAGTGCTAGAGATCCAATACAGGGCTCCTACGGGCAGTACTTC.

CDR3: CASSPPGAGVYGYTF. CDR3 in DNA: TGTGCCAGCAGTCCCCCGGGTGCGGGGGTGTATGGCTACACCTTC. This chain links TRBV28 with TRBJ1-2, with a tentative D call TRBD1 (5 bases). The CDR3 has 15 residues. The V gene lost 5 bases and the J gene lost 5 bases, with 18 bases spanning the gap. The germline gives CDR1 MDHEN, CDR2 SYDVKM.

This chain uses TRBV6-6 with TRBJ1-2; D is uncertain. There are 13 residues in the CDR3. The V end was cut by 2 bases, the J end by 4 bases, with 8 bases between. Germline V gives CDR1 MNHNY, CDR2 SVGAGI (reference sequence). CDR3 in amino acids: CASSYDGLYGYTF. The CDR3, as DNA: TGTGCCAGCAGTTACGACGGGCTCTATGGCTACACCTTC.

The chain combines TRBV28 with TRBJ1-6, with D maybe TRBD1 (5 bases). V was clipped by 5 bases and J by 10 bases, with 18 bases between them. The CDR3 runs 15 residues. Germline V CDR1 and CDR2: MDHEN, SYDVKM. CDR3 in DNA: TGTGCCAGCAGTCCGGGGACGGGCGCAGGATCACCCCTCCACTTT. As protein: CASSPGTGAGSPLHF. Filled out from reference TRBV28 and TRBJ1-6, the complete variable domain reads DVKVTQSSRYLVKRTGEKVFLECVQDMDHENMFWYRQDPGLGLRLIYFSYDVKMKEKGDIPEGYSVSREKKERFSLILESASTNQTSMYLCASSPGTGAGSPLHFGNGTRLTVT.

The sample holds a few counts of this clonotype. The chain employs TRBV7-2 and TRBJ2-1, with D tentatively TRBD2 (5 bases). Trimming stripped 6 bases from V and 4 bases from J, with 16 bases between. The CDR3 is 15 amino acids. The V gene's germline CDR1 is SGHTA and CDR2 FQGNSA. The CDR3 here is CASRREAGSYNEQFF. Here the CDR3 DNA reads TGTGCCAGCAGGCGAGAGGCGGGTTCATACAATGAGCAGTTCTTC.

CDR3 DNA sequence: TGTGCCAGCAGCTCCGCGACTAGCGCCTTCGAAGGCATTCAGTACTTC. This encodes CASSSATSAFEGIQYF. The chain couples TRBV21-1 to TRBJ2-7; the table's D call, TRBD2, was not checked against the DNA. The tail of the sequence fits TRBJ2-4 better, so the J call may be wrong. TRBV21-1 is shown as a pseudogene. The CDR3 sequence is 16 residues long.

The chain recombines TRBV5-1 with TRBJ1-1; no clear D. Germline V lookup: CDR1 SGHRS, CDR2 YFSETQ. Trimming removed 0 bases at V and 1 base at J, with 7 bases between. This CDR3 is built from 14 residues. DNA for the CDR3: TGCGCCAGCAGCTTGGATTGGGGGAACACTGAAGCTTTCTTT. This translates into CASSLDWGNTEAFF. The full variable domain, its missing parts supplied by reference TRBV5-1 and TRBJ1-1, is KAGVTQTPRYLIKTRGQQVTLSCSPISGHRSVSWYQQTPGQGLQFLFEYFSETQRNKGNFPGRFSGRQFSNSRSEMNVSTLELGDSALYLCASSLDWGNTEAFFGQGTRLTVV.

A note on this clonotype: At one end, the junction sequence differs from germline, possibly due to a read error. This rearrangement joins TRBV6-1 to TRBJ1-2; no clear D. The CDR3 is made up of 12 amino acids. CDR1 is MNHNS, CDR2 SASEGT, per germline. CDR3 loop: CANSEKAADYTF. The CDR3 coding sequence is TGTGCCAACAGTGAAAAAGCGGCGGACTACACCTTC.

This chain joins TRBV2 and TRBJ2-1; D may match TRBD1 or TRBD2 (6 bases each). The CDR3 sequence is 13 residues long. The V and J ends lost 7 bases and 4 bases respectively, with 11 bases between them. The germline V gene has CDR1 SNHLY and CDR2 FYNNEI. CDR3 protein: CASNIGGYNEQFF. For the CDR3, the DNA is TGTGCCAGCAACATAGGGGGGTACAATGAGCAGTTCTTC.

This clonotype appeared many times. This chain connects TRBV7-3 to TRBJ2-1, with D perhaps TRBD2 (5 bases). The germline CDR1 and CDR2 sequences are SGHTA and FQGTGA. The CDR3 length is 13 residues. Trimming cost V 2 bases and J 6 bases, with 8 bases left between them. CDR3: CASSLGAVNEQFF. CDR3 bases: TGTGCCAGCAGCTTAGGAGCGGTCAATGAGCAGTTCTTC.

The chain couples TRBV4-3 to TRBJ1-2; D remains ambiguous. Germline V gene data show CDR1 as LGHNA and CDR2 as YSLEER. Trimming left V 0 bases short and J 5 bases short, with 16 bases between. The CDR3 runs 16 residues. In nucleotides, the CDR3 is TGCGCCAGCAGCCAAGAGGAAAACAGAGGGAGGTATGGCTACACCTTC. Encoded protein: CASSQEENRGRYGYTF.